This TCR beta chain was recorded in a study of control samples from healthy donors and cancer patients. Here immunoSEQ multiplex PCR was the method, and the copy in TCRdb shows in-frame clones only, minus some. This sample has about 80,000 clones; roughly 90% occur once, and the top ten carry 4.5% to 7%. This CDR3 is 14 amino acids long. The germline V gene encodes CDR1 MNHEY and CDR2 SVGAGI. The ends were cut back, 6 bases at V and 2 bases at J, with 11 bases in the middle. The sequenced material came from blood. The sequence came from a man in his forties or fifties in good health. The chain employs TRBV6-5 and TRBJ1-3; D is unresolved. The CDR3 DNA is TGTGCCAGCAGCTGGGAACGGCCTGGAAACACCATATATTTT. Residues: CASSWERPGNTIYF.